This TCR beta chain is drawn from a study of tumor T cells in aggressive B-cell lymphoma. Using immunoSEQ multiplex PCR, the repertoire was profiled, and TCRdb retains in-frame clones only, with some absent. The sample has 3,500 to 5,000 clones; 65% to 85% are singletons. The germline V gene has CDR1 SGDLS and CDR2 YYNGEE. The ends lost 3 bases at V and 5 bases at J; junction bases unmatched: 8. This CDR3 is 16 amino acids long. The chain combines TRBV9 with TRBJ2-5, with 12 bases that match TRBD2. This TCR came from an adult with diffuse large B cell lymphoma. Sequencing was carried out using tumor tissue. The CDR3 sequence: CASSARLAGEWETQYF. The CDR3 DNA reads as TGTGCCAGCAGCGCCCGACTAGCGGGAGAGTGGGAGACCCAGTACTTC.